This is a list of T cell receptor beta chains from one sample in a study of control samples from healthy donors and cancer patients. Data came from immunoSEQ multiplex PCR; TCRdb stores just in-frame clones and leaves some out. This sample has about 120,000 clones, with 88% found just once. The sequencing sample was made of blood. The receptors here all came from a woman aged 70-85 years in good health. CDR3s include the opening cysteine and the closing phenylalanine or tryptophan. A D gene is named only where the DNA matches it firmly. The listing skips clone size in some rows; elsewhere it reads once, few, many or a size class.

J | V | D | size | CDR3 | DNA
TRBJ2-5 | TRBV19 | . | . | CASSIGKGLPGAQYF | TGTGCCAGTAGTATAGGGAAGGGACTGCCAGGGGCCCAGTACTTC
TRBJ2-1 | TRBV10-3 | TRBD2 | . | CAISESAGGLSSYNEQFF | TGTGCCATCAGTGAGTCGGCGGGGGGGCTAAGCTCCTACAATGAGCAGTTCTTC
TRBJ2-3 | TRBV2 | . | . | CASNPGQTDTQYF | TGTGCCAGCAACCCTGGACAGACAGATACGCAGTATTTT
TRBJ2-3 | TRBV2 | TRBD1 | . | CASSWDRTEYSTDTQYF | TGTGCCAGCAGTTGGGACAGGACAGAATATAGCACAGATACGCAGTATTTT
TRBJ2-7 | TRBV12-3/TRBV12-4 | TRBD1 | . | CANYRGYF | TGTGCCAACTACAGGGGGTACTTC
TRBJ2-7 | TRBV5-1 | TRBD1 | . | CASSLPGQEIYEQYF | TGCGCCAGCAGCTTACCGGGACAGGAGATTTACGAGCAGTACTTC
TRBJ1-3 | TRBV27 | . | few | CASSLRKGAGNTIYF | TGTGCCAGCAGTTTACGAAAGGGCGCTGGAAACACCATATATTTT
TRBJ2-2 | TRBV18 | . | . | CASSPLLFRANTGELFF | TGTGCCAGCTCACCACTTTTATTCAGGGCGAACACCGGGGAGCTGTTTTTT
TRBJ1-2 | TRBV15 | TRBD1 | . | CATSPGGSKYGYTF | TGTGCCACCAGCCCAGGGGGCTCCAAGTATGGCTACACCTTC
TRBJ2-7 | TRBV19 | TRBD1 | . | CASSIKGGPYEQYF | TGTGCCAGTAGTATAAAAGGGGGCCCCTACGAGCAGTACTTC
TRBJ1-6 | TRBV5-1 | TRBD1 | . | CASSLAGQGWESPLHF | TGCGCCAGCAGCTTGGCGGGACAGGGCTGGGAATCACCCCTCCACTTT
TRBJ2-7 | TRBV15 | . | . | CATSSDTLSYEQYF | TGTGCCACTTCCTCAGACACCCTCTCCTACGAGCAGTACTTC
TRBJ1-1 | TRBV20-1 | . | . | CSASAPVNTEAFF | TGCAGTGCTAGTGCCCCGGTGAACACTGAAGCTTTCTTT
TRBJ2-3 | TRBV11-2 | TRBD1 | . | CASSIRTGQLTDTQYF | TGTGCCAGCAGCATTCGGACAGGGCAGCTCACAGATACGCAGTATTTT
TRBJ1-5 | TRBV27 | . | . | CASSLLSGRGSNQPQHF | TGTGCCAGCAGTTTACTATCAGGGAGGGGTAGCAATCAGCCCCAGCATTTT
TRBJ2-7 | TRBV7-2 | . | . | CASSFYGYEQYF | TGTGCCAGCAGCTTTTATGGGTACGAGCAGTACTTC
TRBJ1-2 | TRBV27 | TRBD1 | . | CASSLGDRGRGYTF | TGTGCCAGCAGTTTAGGGGACAGGGGAAGGGGCTACACCTTC
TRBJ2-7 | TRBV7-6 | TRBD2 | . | CASSLRGLAGGPWYF | TGTGCCAGCAGCTTACGAGGACTAGCGGGAGGACCGTGGTACTTC
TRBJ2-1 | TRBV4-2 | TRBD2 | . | CASSQEPLAGGHEQFF | TGTGCCAGCAGCCAAGAGCCCCTAGCGGGGGGGCATGAGCAGTTCTTC
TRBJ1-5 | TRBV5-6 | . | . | CASSSWTETNQPQHF | TGTGCCAGCAGCTCCTGGACTGAGACTAATCAGCCCCAGCATTTT
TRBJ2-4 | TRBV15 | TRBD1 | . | CATSRSGTGSRNIQYF | TGTGCCACCAGCAGGTCCGGGACAGGGAGTAGGAACATTCAGTACTTC
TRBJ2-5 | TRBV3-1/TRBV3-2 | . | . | CASSQGWERKETQYF | TGCGCCAGCAGCCAAGGGTGGGAGCGGAAAGAGACCCAGTACTTC
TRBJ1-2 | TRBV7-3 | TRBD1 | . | CASSPTRDRGYGYTF | TGTGCCAGCAGCCCGACCCGGGACAGGGGTTATGGCTACACCTTC
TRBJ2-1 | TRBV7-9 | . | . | CASSLGSGGLLAQDRQFF | TGTGCCAGCAGCTTAGGGTCTGGGGGTTTACTAGCCCAGGATAGGCAGTTCTTC
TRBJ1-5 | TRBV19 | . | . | CASSIGTANQPQHF | TGTGCCAGTAGTATAGGTACAGCCAATCAGCCCCAGCATTTT
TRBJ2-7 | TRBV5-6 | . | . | CASIGKGVSNEQYF | TGTGCCAGCATTGGGAAGGGGGTGTCGAACGAGCAGTACTTC
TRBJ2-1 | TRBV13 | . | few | CASSKPGQYNEQFF | TGTGCCAGCAGCAAACCGGGGCAGTACAATGAGCAGTTCTTC
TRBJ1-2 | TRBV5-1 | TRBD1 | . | CASSTGQGSGYTF | TGCGCCAGCAGCACCGGACAGGGATCTGGCTACACCTTC
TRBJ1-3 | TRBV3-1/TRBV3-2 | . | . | CASSYGAGLVSGNTIYF | TGTGCCAGCTCTTATGGGGCAGGTTTAGTTTCTGGAAACACCATATATTTT
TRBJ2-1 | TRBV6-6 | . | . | CASSQSSYNEQFF | TGTGCCAGCAGTCAAAGCTCCTACAATGAGCAGTTCTTC
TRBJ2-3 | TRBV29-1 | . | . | CSVERWVGGTDTQYF | TGCAGCGTTGAACGATGGGTAGGAGGCACAGATACGCAGTATTTT
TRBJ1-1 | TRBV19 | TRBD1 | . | CASWTGTEAFF | TGTGCCAGTTGGACAGGGACTGAAGCTTTCTTT
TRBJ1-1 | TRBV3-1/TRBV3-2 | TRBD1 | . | CASSQGQGAATEAFF | TGTGCCAGCAGCCAAGGACAGGGGGCGGCCACTGAAGCTTTCTTT